This T cell receptor beta chain derives from a study of beta chain features in type 1 diabetes. Concerning this clone: Its antigen is not identified.

V shed 5 bases and J 4 bases; nucleotides not matched to a gene: 6. The germline V gene encodes CDR1 MNHEY and CDR2 SVGAGI. The CDR3 has 14 amino acids. Study outcomes and limitations: The question left open here concerned HLA type influencing TCRB rearrangement. VDJ junctions from patients with type 1 diabetes contained fewer insertions and more deletions.

TCRB transcripts that were expressed got sequenced, as all of the isolated RNA had been reverse transcribed. Data came from immunoSEQ multiplex PCR; TCRdb stores just in-frame clones and leaves some out. The table has about 260,000 clones, more than 65% seen once; the top ten hold about 0.05%. Sequencing was carried out using naive CD4+ T cells from blood. The chain uses TRBV6-5 and TRBJ1-2; 8 bases are shared with TRBD1. The TCR was taken from a man aged 25-45 years in good health. CDR3 nucleotide sequence: TGTGCCAGCAGTGGGGACAGGAATGCCTATGGCTACACCTTC. Translating it yields CASSGDRNAYGYTF.